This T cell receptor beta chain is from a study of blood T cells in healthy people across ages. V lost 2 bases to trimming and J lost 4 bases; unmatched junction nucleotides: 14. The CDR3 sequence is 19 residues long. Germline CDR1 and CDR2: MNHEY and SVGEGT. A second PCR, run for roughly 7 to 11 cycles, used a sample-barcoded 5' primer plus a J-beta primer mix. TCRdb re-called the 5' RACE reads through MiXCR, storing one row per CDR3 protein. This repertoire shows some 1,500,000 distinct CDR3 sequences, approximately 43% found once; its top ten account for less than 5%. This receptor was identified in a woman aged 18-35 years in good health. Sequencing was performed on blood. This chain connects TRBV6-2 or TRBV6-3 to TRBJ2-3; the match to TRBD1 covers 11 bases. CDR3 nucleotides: TGTGCCAGCAGTTACCCTCCACCTGGACAGGGGGCGCCGGCAGATACGCAGTATTTT. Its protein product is CASSYPPPGQGAPADTQYF.